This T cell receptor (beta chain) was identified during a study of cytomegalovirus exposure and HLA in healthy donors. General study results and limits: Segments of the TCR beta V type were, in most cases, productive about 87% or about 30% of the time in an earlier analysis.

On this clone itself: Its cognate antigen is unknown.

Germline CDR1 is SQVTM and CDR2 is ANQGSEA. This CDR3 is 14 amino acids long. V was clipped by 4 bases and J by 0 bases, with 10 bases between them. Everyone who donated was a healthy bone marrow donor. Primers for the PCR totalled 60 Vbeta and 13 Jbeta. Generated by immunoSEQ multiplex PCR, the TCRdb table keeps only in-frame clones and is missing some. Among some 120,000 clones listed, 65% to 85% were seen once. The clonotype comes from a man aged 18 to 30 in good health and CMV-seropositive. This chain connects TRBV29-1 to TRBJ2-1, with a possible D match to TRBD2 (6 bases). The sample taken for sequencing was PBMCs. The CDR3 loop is CSVGDGSSYNEQFF. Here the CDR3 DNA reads TGCAGCGTTGGGGACGGGAGCTCCTACAATGAGCAGTTCTTC.